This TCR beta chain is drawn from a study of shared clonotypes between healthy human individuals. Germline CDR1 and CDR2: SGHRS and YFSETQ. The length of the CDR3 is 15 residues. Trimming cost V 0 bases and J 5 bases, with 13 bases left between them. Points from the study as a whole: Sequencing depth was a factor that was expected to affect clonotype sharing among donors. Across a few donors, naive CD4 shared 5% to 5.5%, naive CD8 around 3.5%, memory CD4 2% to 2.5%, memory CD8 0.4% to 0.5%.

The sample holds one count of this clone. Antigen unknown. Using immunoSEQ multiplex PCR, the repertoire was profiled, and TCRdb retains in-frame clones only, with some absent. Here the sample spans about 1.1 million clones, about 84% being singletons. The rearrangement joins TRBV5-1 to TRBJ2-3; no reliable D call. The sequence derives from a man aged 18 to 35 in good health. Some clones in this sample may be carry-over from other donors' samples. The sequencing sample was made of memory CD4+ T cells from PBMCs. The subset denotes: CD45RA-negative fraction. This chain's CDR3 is CASSLAEQSRDTQYF. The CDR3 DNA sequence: TGCGCCAGCAGCTTGGCCGAGCAGAGTAGAGATACGCAGTATTTT. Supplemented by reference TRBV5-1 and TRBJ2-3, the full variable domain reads KAGVTQTPRYLIKTRGQQVTLSCSPISGHRSVSWYQQTPGQGLQFLFEYFSETQRNKGNFPGRFSGRQFSNSRSEMNVSTLELGDSALYLCASSLAEQSRDTQYFGPGTRLTVL.